This T cell receptor (beta chain) was captured by sequencing in a study of CD8+ T cells in alopecia areata. Study observations and caveats: Affected lesional scalp, above all in alopecia totalis/universalis, was more clonal than normal scalp. Among patients, TCR sharing was less clear than in mice, a difference possibly due in part to HLA diversity in the patient population.

A word on this clone: Antigen unknown.

In each case, RNA was isolated and then reverse transcribed into cDNA as the sequencing template. Profiled with immunoSEQ multiplex PCR; TCRdb holds only in-frame clones, not every one. Counted here are about 150,000 clones, 45% to 55% occurring once; the ten biggest clones make up roughly 21%. V was clipped by 4 bases and J by 0 bases, with 10 bases between them. The CDR3 runs to 13 residues. Germline CDR1 is SQVTM and CDR2 is ANQGSEA. From alopecia areata patients, lesional scalp punch biopsies and peripheral blood were collected. This chain links TRBV29-1 with TRBJ2-7; D is unclear. The receptor's source is a human donor with alopecia areata. Sequencing used CD8+ T cells sorted from blood, obtained at week 0. The CDR3 DNA sequence: TGCAGCGTTGGTGGTTACGACTCCTACGAGCAGTACTTC. Residues: CSVGGYDSYEQYF.